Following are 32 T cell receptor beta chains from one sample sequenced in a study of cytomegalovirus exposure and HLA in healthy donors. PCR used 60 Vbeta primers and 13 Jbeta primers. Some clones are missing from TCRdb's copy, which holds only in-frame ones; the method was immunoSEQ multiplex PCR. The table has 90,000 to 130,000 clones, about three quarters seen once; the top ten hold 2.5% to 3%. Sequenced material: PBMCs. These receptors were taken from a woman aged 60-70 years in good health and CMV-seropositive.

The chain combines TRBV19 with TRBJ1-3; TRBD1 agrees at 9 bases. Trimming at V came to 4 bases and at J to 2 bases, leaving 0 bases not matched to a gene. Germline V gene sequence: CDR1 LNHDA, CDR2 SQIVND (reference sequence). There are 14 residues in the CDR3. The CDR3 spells CASSNRGPGNTIYF. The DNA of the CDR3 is TGTGCCAGTAGTAACAGGGGGCCTGGAAACACCATATATTTT.

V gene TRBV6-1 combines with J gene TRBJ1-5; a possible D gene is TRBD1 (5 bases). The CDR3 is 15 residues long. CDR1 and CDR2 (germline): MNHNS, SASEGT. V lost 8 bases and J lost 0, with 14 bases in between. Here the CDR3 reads CASRETAYSNQPQHF. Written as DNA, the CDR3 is TGTGCCAGCCGGGAGACAGCTTATAGCAATCAGCCCCAGCATTTT.

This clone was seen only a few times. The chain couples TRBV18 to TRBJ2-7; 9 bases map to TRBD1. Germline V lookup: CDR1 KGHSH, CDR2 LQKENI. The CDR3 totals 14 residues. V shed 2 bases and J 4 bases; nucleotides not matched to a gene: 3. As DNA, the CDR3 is TGTGCCAGCTCACCAGGGGGACAGGGATACGAGCAGTACTTC. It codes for CASSPGGQGYEQYF.

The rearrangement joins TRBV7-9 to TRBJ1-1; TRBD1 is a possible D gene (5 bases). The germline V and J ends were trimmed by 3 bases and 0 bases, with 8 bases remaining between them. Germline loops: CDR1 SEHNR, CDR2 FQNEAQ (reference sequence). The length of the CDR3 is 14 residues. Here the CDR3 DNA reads TGTGCCAGCAGCTTGACAGAAATGAACACTGAAGCTTTCTTT. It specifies CASSLTEMNTEAFF.

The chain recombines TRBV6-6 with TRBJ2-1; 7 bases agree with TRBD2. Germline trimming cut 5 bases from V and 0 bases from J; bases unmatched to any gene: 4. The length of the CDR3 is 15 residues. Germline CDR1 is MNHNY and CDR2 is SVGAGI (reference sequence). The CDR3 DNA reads TGTGCCAGCAGTAAGCGGGATAGCTCCTACAATGAGCAGTTCTTC. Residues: CASSKRDSSYNEQFF.

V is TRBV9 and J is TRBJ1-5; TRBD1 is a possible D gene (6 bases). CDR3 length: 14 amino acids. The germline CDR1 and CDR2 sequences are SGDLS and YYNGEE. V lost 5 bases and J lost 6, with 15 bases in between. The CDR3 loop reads CASSAGGFVQPQHF. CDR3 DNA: TGTGCCAGCAGTGCGGGGGGCTTTGTTCAGCCCCAGCATTTT.

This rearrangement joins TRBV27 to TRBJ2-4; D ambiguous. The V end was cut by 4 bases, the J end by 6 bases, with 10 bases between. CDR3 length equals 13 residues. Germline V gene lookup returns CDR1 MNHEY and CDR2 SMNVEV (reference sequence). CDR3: CASSSLTRNIQYF. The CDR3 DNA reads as TGTGCCAGCAGTTCCCTTACAAGAAACATTCAGTACTTC.

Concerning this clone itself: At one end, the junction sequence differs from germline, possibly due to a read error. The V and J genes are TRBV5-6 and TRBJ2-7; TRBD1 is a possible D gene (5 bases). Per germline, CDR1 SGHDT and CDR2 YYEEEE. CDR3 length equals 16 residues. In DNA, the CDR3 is TGTGCCAGCAGCCTCCTCCTGGGGCATCTGTCCTACGAGCAGCACTTC. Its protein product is CASSLLLGHLSYEQHF.

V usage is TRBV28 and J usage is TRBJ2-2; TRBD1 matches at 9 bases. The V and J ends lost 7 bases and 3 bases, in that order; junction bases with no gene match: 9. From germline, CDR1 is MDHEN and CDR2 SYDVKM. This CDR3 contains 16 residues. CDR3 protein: CASKVVGQGYTGELFF. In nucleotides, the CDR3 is TGTGCCAGCAAGGTTGTAGGACAGGGGTACACCGGGGAGCTGTTTTTT.

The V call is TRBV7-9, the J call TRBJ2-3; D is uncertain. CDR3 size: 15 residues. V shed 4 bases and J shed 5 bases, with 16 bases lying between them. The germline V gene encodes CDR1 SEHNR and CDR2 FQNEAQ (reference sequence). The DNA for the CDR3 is TGTGCCAGCAGCTCGAGACTCTCCTGGCAAGATACGCAGTATTTT. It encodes CASSSRLSWQDTQYF. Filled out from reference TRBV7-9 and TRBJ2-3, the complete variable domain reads DTGVSQNPRHKITKRGQNVTFRCDPISEHNRLYWYRQTLGQGPEFLTYFQNEAQLEKSRLLSDRFSAERPKGSFSTLEIQRTEQGDSAMYLCASSSRLSWQDTQYFGPGTRLTVL.

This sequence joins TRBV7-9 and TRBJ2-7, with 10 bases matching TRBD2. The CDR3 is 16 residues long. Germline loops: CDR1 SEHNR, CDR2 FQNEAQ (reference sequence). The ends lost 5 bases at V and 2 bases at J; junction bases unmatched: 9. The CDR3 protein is CASSLTRTSGTYEQYF. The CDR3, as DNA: TGTGCCAGCAGCCTGACAAGGACTAGCGGTACCTACGAGCAGTACTTC.

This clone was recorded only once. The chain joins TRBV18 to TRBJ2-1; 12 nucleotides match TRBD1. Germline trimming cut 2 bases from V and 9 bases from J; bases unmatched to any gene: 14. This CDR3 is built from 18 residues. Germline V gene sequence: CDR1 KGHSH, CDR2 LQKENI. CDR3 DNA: TGTGCCAGCTCACCATACAATATCGGGACAGGGGGCTCGGGTGAGCAGTTCTTC. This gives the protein CASSPYNIGTGGSGEQFF.

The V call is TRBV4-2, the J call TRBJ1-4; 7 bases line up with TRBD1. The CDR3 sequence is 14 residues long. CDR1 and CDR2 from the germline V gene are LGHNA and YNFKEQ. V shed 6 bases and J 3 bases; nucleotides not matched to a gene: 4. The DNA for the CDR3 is TGTGCCAGCAGACCCGGACAGGCTAATGAAAAACTGTTTTTT. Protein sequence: CASRPGQANEKLFF.

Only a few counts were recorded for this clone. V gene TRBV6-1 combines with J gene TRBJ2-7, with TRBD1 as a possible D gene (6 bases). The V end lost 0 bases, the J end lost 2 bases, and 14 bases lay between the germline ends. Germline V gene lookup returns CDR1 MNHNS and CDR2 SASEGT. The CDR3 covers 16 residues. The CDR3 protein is CASSEATGTKPYEQYF. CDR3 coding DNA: TGTGCCAGCAGTGAAGCCACCGGGACAAAACCCTACGAGCAGTACTTC.

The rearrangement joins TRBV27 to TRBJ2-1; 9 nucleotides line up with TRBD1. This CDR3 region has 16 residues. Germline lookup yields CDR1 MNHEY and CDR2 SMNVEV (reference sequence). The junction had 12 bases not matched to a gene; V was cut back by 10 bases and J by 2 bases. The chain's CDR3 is CATTKENRGPYNEQFF. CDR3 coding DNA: TGTGCCACCACCAAGGAGAACAGGGGGCCCTACAATGAGCAGTTCTTC.

CDR3 in amino acids: CASSLTTGGRNQPQHF. CDR3 bases: TGTGCCAGCTCTCTGACAACGGGGGGGCGAAATCAGCCCCAGCATTTT. The rearrangement links TRBV18 to TRBJ1-5; possible D gene TRBD1, 6 bases. V was cut by 6 bases and J by 4 bases, with 19 bases left in between. Germline CDR1 KGHSH, CDR2 LQKENI. This CDR3 spans 16 amino acids.

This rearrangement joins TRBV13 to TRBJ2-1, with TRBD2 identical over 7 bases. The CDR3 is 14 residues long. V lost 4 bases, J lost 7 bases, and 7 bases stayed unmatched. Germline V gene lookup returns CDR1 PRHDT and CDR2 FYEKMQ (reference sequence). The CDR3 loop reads CASSSMGLPNEQFF. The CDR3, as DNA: TGTGCCAGCAGCTCCATGGGACTACCGAATGAGCAGTTCTTC.

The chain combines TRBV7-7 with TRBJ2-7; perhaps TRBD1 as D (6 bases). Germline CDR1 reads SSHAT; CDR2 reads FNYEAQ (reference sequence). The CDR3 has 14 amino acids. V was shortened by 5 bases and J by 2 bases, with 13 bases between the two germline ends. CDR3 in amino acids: CASSPQGSPYEQYF. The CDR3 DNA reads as TGTGCCAGCAGCCCCCAGGGGTCCCCCTACGAGCAGTACTTC. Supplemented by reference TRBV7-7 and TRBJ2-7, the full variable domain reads GAGVSQSPRYKVTKRGQDVTLRCDPISSHATLYWYQQALGQGPEFLTYFNYEAQPDKSGLPSDRFSAERPEGSISTLTIQRTEQRDSAMYRCASSPQGSPYEQYFGPGTRLTVT.

CDR3 DNA sequence: TGTGCCAGCTCACCAGCGGGGGAGAAACTGTTTTTT. Translated: CASSPAGEKLFF. The V call is TRBV18, the J call TRBJ1-4; D is perhaps TRBD1 (5 bases). Per germline, CDR1 KGHSH and CDR2 LQKENI. V was clipped by 2 bases and J by 11 bases, with 9 bases between them. The CDR3 length is 12 residues.

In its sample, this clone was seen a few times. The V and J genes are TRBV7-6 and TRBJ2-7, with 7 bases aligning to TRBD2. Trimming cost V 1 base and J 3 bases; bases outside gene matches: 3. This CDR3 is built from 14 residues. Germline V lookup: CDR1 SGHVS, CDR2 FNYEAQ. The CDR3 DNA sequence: TGTGCCAGCAGCTTAGGCGGGAGTCTCTACGAGCAGTACTTC. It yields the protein CASSLGGSLYEQYF.

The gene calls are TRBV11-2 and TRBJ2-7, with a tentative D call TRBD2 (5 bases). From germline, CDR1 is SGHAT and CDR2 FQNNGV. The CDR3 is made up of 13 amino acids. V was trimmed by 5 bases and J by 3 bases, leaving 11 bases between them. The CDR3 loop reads CASSTGLRYEQYF. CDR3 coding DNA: TGTGCCAGCAGCACTGGACTCCGCTACGAGCAGTACTTC. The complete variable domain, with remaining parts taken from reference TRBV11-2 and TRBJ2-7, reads EAGVAQSPRYKIIEKRQSVAFWCNPISGHATLYWYQQILGQGPKLLIQFQNNGVVDDSQLPKDRFSAERLKGVDSTLKIQPAKLEDSAVYLCASSTGLRYEQYFGPGTRLTVT.

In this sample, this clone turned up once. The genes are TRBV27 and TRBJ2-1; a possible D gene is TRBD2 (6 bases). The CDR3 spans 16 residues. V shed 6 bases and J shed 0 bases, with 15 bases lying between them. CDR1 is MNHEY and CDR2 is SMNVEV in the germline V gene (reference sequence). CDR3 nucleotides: TGTGCCAGCAGGCGGGACGAACCCAGCTCCTACAATGAGCAGTTCTTC. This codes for CASRRDEPSSYNEQFF.

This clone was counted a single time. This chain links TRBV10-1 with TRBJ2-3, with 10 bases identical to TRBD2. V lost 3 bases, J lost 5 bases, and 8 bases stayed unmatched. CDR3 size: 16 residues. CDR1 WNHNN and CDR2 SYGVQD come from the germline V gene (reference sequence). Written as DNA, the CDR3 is TGCGCCAGCAGTGATAGTTCAGCGGGAGGGCAAGATACGCAGTATTTT. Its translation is CASSDSSAGGQDTQYF.

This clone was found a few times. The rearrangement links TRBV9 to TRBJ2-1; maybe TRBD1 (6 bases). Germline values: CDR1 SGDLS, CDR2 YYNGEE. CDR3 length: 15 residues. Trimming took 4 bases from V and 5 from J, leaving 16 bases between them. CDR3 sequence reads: CASSTGPRGDNEQFF. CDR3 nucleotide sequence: TGTGCCAGCAGCACAGGGCCGCGTGGTGACAATGAGCAGTTCTTC.

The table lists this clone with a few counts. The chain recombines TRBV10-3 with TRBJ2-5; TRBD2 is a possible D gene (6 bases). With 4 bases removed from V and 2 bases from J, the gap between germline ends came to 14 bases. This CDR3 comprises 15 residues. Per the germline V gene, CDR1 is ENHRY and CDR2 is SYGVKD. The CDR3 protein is CAISAAGALQETQYF. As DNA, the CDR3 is TGTGCCATCAGTGCAGCGGGCGCCTTGCAAGAGACCCAGTACTTC.

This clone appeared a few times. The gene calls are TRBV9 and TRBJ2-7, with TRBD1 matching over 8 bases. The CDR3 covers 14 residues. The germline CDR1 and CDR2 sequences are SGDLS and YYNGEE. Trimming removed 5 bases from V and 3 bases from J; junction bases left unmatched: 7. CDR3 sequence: CASSTGQGNYEQYF. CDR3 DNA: TGTGCCAGCAGTACCGGACAGGGAAACTACGAGCAGTACTTC.

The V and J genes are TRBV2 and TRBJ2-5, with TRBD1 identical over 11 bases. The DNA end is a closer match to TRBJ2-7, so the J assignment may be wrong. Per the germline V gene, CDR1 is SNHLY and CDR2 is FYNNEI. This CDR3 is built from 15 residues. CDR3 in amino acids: CASQRAGTGGYEQYF. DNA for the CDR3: TGTGCCAGCCAGCGGGCCGGGACAGGGGGCTACGAGCAGTACTTC.

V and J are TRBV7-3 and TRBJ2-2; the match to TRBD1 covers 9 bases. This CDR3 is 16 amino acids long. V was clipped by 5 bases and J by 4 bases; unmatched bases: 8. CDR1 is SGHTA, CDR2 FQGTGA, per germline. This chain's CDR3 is CASSPIGTGRTGELFF. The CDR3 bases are TGTGCCAGCAGCCCTATTGGGACAGGGCGCACCGGGGAGCTGTTTTTT.

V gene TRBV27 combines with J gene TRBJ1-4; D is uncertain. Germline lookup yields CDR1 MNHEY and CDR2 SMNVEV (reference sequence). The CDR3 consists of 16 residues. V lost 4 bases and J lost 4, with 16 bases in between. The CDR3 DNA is TGTGCCAGCAGTTGGCGGGGATTCGACCTTAATGAAAAACTGTTTTTT. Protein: CASSWRGFDLNEKLFF.

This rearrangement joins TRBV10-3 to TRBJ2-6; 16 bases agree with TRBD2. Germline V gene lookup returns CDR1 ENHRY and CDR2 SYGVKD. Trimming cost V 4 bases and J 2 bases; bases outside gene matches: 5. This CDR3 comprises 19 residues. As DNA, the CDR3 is TGTGCCATCAGTGGCGTGGGACTAGCGGGAGGGCCTGGGGCCAACGTCCTGACTTTC. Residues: CAISGVGLAGGPGANVLTF.

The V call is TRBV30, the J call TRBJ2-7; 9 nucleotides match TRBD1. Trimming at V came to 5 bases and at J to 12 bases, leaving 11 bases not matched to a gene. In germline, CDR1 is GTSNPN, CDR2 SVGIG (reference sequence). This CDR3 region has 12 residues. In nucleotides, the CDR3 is TGTGCCTGGGAGAGACAGGGGGGGAGTCGGTACTTC. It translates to CAWERQGGSRYF.

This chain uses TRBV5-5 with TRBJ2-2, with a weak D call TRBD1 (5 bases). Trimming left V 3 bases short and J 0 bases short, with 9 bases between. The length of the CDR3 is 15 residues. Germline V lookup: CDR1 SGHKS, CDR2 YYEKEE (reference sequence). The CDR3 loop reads CASSSPGTNTGELFF. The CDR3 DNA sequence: TGTGCCAGCAGCTCCCCAGGGACGAACACCGGGGAGCTGTTTTTT.